Following are 14 T cell receptor beta chains from one sample sequenced in a study of cytomegalovirus exposure and HLA in healthy donors. Primers for the PCR totalled 60 Vbeta and 13 Jbeta. Repertoires were generated with immunoSEQ multiplex PCR, while TCRdb's copy carries only in-frame clones and drops some. The profile shows fewer than 110,000 clones, around four fifths of them singletons. Material: PBMCs. The origin of the receptors is a man aged 25 to 40 in good health and CMV-seronegative.

The V gene is TRBV7-9, the J gene TRBJ2-1; the match to TRBD2 covers 8 bases. Germline V gene lookup returns CDR1 SEHNR and CDR2 FQNEAQ (reference sequence). The CDR3 extends over 13 amino acids. V lost 5 bases to trimming and J lost 8 bases; unmatched junction nucleotides: 5. The CDR3 region is CASSPGGGDEQFF. The CDR3 DNA reads as TGTGCCAGCAGCCCGGGGGGGGGTGATGAGCAGTTCTTC.

This CDR3 reads CASSEAGGTYEQYF. For the CDR3, the DNA is TGTGCCAGCAGTGAAGCGGGGGGTACCTACGAGCAGTACTTC. The rearrangement links TRBV6-1 to TRBJ2-7; tentatively, D is TRBD2 (6 bases). The V end lost 0 bases, the J end lost 2 bases, and 8 bases lay between the germline ends. Looked up from germline, CDR1 is MNHNS and CDR2 is SASEGT. This CDR3 comprises 14 residues.

The chain couples TRBV27 to TRBJ1-6, with 9 positions matching TRBD1. Germline CDR1 MNHEY, CDR2 SMNVEV (reference sequence). The CDR3 spans 16 residues. V lost 6 bases to trimming and J lost 7 bases; unmatched junction nucleotides: 10. The CDR3 DNA reads as TGTGCCAGCAGGCGACAGGGGGGCTGGGACAATTCACCCCTCCACTTT. This encodes CASRRQGGWDNSPLHF.

V gene TRBV7-3 combines with J gene TRBJ2-3; D possibly corresponds to TRBD2 (7 bases). Germline V gives CDR1 SGHTA, CDR2 FQGTGA. Deletions cut 6 bases from V and 1 base from J, with 14 bases between. This CDR3 comprises 15 residues. For the CDR3, the DNA is TGTGCCAGCAGTAAGGGGGGGAGGGGCACAGATACGCAGTATTTT. Amino acid sequence: CASSKGGRGTDTQYF.

For the CDR3, the DNA is TGTGCCAGCAGCTGGGGACAGGCGTCGAATGAAAAACTGTTTTTT. This codes for CASSWGQASNEKLFF. The chain carries TRBV11-2 and TRBJ1-4; 8 bases line up with TRBD1. The CDR3 covers 15 residues. V shed 4 bases, J shed 5 bases, and the junction held 6 bases outside the gene matches. The germline V gene has CDR1 SGHAT and CDR2 FQNNGV. The whole variable domain, remainder taken from reference TRBV11-2 and TRBJ1-4, is EAGVAQSPRYKIIEKRQSVAFWCNPISGHATLYWYQQILGQGPKLLIQFQNNGVVDDSQLPKDRFSAERLKGVDSTLKIQPAKLEDSAVYLCASSWGQASNEKLFFGSGTQLSVL.

The chain joins TRBV28 to TRBJ2-1; 12 bases fit TRBD2. CDR3 length equals 13 residues. V shed 8 bases and J 7 bases; nucleotides not matched to a gene: 3. Germline CDR1 MDHEN, CDR2 SYDVKM. CDR3 nucleotide sequence: TGTGCCAGCCGGACTAGCGGGAAGAATGAGCAGTTCTTC. Its protein is CASRTSGKNEQFF.

This chain links TRBV5-1 with TRBJ1-6; D is ambiguous. The length of the CDR3 is 13 residues. The V end lost 4 bases, the J end lost 6 bases, and 8 bases lay between the germline ends. In germline, CDR1 is SGHRS, CDR2 YFSETQ. The CDR3 is CASSPTGNSPLHF. CDR3 DNA: TGCGCCAGCAGCCCGACGGGTAATTCACCCCTCCACTTT.

The rearrangement uses TRBV19 and TRBJ2-7; the D gene is possibly TRBD1 (5 bases). The CDR3 runs to 14 residues. Germline assignment: CDR1 LNHDA and CDR2 SQIVND (reference sequence). V lost 4 bases and J lost 5, with 15 bases in between. The CDR3 region has the DNA TGTGCCAGTAGTAATGGTCAGGGAAGTAACGAGCAGTACTTC. Translated, it gives CASSNGQGSNEQYF.

V usage is TRBV5-5 and J usage is TRBJ1-1; no clear D gene. The V end was cut by 0 bases, the J end by 3 bases, with 12 bases between. From germline, CDR1 is SGHKS and CDR2 YYEKEE (reference sequence). This CDR3 has 15 amino acids. CDR3 region: CASSLDYLEYTEAFF. The CDR3, as DNA: TGTGCCAGCAGCTTGGATTACCTCGAGTACACTGAAGCTTTCTTT.

This clone was counted ten times or more. This CDR3 is CASSLGGNTEAFF. In nucleotides, the CDR3 is TGTGCCAGCAGCTTGGGGGGGAACACTGAAGCTTTCTTT. The chain employs TRBV11-3 and TRBJ1-1, with D tentatively TRBD1 (5 bases). The CDR3 extends over 13 amino acids. V was cut by 3 bases and J by 1 base, with 6 bases left in between. Germline-derived CDR1 and CDR2 are SGHNT and YENEEA.

This chain joins TRBV6-1 and TRBJ1-3, with a tentative D call TRBD1 (6 bases). Trimming left V 6 bases short and J 3 bases short, with 12 bases between. Germline V gene data show CDR1 as MNHNS and CDR2 as SASEGT. The CDR3 sequence is 14 residues long. The CDR3 region has the DNA TGTGCCAGCAGCTCGGACAGTTTTGGAAACACCATATATTTT. Protein: CASSSDSFGNTIYF.

The gene calls are TRBV5-1 and TRBJ1-4, with 8 bases identical to TRBD1. The CDR3 is 14 residues long. Germline CDR1 is SGHRS and CDR2 is YFSETQ. J was trimmed by 5 bases and V by 4 bases; bases with no gene match: 4. The CDR3 region is CASSPQGGNEKLFF. In nucleotides, the CDR3 is TGCGCCAGCAGCCCACAGGGGGGGAATGAAAAACTGTTTTTT.

The rearrangement uses TRBV7-3 and TRBJ2-2; the match to TRBD2 covers 7 bases. Trimming removed 5 bases from V and 7 bases from J; junction bases left unmatched: 7. This CDR3 is 14 amino acids long. CDR1 is SGHTA and CDR2 is FQGTGA in the germline V gene. The CDR3 nucleotides are TGTGCCAGCAGCCCCGGGACTAATAACGGGGAGCTGTTTTTT. Translation gives CASSPGTNNGELFF.

The J gene is TRBJ1-5, the V gene TRBV29-1; weak D call: TRBD1 (5 bases). The germline V and J ends were trimmed by 4 bases and 5 bases, with 9 bases remaining between them. Germline V lookup: CDR1 SQVTM, CDR2 ANQGSEA. The CDR3 has 12 residues. CDR3 coding DNA: TGCAGCGTTGGACAGACTGATCAGCCCCAGCATTTT. Its translation: CSVGQTDQPQHF.